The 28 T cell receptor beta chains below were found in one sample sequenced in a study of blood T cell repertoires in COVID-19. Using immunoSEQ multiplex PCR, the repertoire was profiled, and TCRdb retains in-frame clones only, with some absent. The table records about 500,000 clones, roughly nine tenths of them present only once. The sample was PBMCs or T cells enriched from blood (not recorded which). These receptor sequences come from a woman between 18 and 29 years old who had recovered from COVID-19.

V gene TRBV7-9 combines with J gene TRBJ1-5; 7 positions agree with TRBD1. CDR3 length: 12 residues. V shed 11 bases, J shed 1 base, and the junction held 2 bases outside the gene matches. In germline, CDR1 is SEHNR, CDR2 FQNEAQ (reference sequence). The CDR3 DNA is TGTGCCTCGGGACAGAGCAATCAGCCCCAGCATTTT. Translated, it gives CASGQSNQPQHF.

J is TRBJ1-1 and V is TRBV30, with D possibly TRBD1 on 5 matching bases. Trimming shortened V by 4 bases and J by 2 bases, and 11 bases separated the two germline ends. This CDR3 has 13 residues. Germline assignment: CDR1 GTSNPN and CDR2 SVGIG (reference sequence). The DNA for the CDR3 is TGTGCCTGGATGGGGGGACCTAACACTGAAGCTTTCTTT. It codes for CAWMGGPNTEAFF.

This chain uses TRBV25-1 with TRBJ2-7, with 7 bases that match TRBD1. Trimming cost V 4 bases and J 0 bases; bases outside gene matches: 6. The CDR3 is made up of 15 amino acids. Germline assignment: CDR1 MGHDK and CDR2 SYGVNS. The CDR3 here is CASSGARDSSYEQYF. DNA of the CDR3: TGTGCCAGCAGTGGAGCAAGGGACAGCTCCTACGAGCAGTACTTC.

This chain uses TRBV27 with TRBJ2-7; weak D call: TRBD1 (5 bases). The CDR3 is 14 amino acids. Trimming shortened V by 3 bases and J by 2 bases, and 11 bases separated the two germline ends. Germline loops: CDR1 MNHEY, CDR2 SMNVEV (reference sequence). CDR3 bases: TGTGCCAGCAGTTTGTCCAGGGAACCCTACGAGCAGTACTTC. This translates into CASSLSREPYEQYF.

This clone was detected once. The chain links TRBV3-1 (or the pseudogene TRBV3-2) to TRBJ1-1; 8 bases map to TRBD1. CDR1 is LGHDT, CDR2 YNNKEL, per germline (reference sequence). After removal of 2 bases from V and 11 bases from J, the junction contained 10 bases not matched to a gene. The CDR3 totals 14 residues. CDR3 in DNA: TGTGCCAGCAGCCAACCGGGACAGGCCCCCGGGGCTTTCTTT. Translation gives CASSQPGQAPGAFF.

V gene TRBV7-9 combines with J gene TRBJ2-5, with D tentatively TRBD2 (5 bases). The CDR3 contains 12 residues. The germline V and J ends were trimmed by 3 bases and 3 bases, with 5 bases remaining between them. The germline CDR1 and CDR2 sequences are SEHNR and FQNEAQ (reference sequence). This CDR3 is CASSFGEETQYF. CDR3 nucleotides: TGTGCCAGCAGCTTCGGGGAAGAGACCCAGTACTTC.

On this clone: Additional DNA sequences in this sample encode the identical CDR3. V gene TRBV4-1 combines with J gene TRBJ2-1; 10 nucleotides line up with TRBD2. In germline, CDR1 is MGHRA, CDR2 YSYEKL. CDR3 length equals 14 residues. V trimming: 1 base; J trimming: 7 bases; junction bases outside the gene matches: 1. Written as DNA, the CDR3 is TGCGCCAGCAGCCAAGGAGCGGGGGGGAATGAGCAGTTCTTC. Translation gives CASSQGAGGNEQFF.

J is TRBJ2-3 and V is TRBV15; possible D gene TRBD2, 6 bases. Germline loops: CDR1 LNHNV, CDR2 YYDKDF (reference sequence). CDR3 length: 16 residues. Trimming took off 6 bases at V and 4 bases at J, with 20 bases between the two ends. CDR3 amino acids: CATSIGARGTSDTQYF. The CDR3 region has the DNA TGTGCCACCAGTATCGGGGCCCGGGGGACCTCAGATACGCAGTATTTT.

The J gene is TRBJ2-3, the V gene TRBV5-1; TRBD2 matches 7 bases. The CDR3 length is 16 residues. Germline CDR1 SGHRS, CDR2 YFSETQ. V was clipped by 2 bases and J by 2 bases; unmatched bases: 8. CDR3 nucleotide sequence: TGCGCCAGCAGCTTCCCTCCTAGCGGTTTCACAGATACGCAGTATTTT. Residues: CASSFPPSGFTDTQYF.

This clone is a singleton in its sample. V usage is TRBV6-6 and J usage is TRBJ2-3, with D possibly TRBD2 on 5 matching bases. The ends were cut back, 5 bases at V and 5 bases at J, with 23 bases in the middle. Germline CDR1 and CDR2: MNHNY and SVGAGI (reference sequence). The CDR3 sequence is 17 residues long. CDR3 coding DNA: TGTGCCAGCAGTCCACGATACCGGGGTCACGAGCTAGATACGCAGTATTTT. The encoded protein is CASSPRYRGHELDTQYF.

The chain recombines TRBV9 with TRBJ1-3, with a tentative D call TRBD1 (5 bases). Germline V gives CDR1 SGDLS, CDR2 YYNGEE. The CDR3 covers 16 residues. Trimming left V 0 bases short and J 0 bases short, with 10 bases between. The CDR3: CASSVGDRDSGNTIYF. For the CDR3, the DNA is TGTGCCAGCAGCGTAGGAGACAGAGACTCTGGAAACACCATATATTTT.

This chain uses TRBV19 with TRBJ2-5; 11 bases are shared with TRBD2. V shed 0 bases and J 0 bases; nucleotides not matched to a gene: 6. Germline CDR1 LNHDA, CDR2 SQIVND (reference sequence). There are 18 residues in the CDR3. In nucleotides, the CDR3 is TGTGCCAGTAGTATAGATGGTGGGACTAGCGGTGACCAAGAGACCCAGTACTTC. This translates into CASSIDGGTSGDQETQYF.

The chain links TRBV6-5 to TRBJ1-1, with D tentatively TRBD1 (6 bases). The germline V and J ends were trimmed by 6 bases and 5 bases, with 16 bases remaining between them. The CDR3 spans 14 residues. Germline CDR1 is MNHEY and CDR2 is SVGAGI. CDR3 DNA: TGTGCCAGCAGGGGGTGGGGGCGTGGGACTGAAGCTTTCTTT. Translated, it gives CASRGWGRGTEAFF.

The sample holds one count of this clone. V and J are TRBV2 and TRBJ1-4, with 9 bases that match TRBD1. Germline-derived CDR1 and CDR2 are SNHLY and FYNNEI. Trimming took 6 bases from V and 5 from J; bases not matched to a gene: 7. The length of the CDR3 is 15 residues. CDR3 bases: TGTGCCAGCAGCGCTGACAGGGGGAAAAATGAAAAACTGTTTTTT. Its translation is CASSADRGKNEKLFF.

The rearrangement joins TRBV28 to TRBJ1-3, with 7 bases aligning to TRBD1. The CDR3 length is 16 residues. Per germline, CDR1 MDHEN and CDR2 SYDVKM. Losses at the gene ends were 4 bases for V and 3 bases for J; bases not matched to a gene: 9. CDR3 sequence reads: CASSWDRSGGGNTIYF. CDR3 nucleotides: TGTGCCAGCAGTTGGGACAGATCCGGCGGTGGAAACACCATATATTTT. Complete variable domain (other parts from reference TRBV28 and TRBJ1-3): DVKVTQSSRYLVKRTGEKVFLECVQDMDHENMFWYRQDPGLGLRLIYFSYDVKMKEKGDIPEGYSVSREKKERFSLILESASTNQTSMYLCASSWDRSGGGNTIYFGEGSWLTVV.

CDR3 in amino acids: CASSSLTGDQETQYF. Written as DNA, the CDR3 is TGTGCCAGCAGCTCACTGACAGGCGACCAAGAGACCCAGTACTTC. The chain links TRBV5-5 to TRBJ2-5, with D tentatively TRBD1 (6 bases). Between the trimmed V and J ends, which lost 3 bases and 0 bases, there was a span of 12 bases. CDR1 and CDR2 (germline): SGHKS, YYEKEE (reference sequence). CDR3 size: 15 residues. The whole variable domain, filled in from reference TRBV5-5 and TRBJ2-5, reads DAGVTQSPTHLIKTRGQQVTLRCSPISGHKSVSWYQQVLGQGPQFIFQYYEKEERGRGNFPDRFSARQFPNYSSELNVNALLLGDSALYLCASSSLTGDQETQYFGPGTRLLVL.

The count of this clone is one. CDR3 protein: CATYRAPLFEQYF. The CDR3 coding sequence is TGTGCCACGTACAGGGCCCCTTTGTTCGAGCAGTACTTC. This sequence joins TRBV6-5 and TRBJ2-7; TRBD1 might be the D (6 bases). Trimming took 10 bases from V and 6 from J, leaving 19 bases between them. The CDR3 runs 13 residues. Germline values: CDR1 MNHEY, CDR2 SVGAGI.

The CDR3 protein is CASSLAGGPREQYF. Here the CDR3 DNA reads TGTGCCAGCAGTTTAGCGGGGGGGCCAAGGGAGCAGTACTTC. The rearrangement joins TRBV27 to TRBJ2-7; the match to TRBD2 covers 9 bases. The CDR3 covers 14 residues. Germline assignment: CDR1 MNHEY and CDR2 SMNVEV (reference sequence). V gave up 2 bases and J gave up 7 bases; unmatched junction bases: 6.

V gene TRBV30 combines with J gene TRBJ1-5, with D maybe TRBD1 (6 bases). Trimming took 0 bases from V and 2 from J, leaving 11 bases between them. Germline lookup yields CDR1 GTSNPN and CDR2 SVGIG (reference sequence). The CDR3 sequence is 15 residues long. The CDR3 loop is CAWSVQGRGNQPQHF. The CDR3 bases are TGTGCCTGGAGTGTACAGGGTCGGGGCAATCAGCCCCAGCATTTT. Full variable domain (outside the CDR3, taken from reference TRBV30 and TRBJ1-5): SQTIHQWPATLVQPVGSPLSLECTVEGTSNPNLYWYRQAAGRGLQLLFYSVGIGQISSEVPQNLSASRPQDRQFILSSKKLLLSDSGFYLCAWSVQGRGNQPQHFGDGTRLSIL.

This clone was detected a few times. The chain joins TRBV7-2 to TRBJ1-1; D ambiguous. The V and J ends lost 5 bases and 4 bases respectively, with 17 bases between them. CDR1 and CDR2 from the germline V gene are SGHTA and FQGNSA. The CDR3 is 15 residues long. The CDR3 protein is CASSAQVSSSTEAFF. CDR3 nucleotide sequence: TGTGCCAGCAGCGCCCAAGTATCATCGAGCACTGAAGCTTTCTTT.

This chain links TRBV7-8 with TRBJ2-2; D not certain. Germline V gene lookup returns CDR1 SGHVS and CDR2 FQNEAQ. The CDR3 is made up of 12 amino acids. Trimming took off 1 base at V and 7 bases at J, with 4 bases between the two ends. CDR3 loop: CASSLVYGELFF. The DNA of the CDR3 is TGTGCCAGCAGCTTAGTATACGGGGAGCTGTTTTTT.

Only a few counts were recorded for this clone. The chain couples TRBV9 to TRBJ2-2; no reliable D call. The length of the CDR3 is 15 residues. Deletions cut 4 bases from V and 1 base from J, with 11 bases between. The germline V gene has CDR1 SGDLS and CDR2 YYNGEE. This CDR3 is CASSPVQRNTGELFF. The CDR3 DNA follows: TGTGCCAGCAGCCCAGTCCAGCGGAACACCGGGGAGCTGTTTTTT. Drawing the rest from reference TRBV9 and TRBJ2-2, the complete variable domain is DSGVTQTPKHLITATGQRVTLRCSPRSGDLSVYWYQQSLDQGLQFLIQYYNGEERAKGNILERFSAQQFPDLHSELNLSSLELGDSALYFCASSPVQRNTGELFFGEGSRLTVL.

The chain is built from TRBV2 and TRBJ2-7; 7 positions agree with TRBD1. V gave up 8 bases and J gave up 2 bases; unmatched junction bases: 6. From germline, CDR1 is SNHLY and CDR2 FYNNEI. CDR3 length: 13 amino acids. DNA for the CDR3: TGTGCCAGCCACAGGGGTTATGCCTACGAGCAGTACTTC. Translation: CASHRGYAYEQYF.

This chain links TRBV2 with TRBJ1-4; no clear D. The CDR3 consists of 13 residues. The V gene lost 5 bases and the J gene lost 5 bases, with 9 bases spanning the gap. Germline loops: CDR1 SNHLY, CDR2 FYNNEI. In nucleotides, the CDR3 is TGTGCCAGCAGTCGGACGGGGAATGAAAAACTGTTTTTT. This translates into CASSRTGNEKLFF.

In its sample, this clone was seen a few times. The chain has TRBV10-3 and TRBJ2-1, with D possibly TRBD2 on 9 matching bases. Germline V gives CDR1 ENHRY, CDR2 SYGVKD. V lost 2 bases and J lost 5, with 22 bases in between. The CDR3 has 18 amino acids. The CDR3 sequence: CAISEGQGERGADNEQFF. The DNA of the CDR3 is TGTGCCATCAGTGAGGGACAGGGAGAGCGGGGGGCCGACAATGAGCAGTTCTTC.

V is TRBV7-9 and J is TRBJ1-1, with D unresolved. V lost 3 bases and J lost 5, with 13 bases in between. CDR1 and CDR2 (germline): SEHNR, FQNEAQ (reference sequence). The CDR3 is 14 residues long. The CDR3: CASSFGVTETEAFF. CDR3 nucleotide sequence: TGTGCCAGCAGCTTCGGGGTAACGGAAACTGAAGCTTTCTTT.

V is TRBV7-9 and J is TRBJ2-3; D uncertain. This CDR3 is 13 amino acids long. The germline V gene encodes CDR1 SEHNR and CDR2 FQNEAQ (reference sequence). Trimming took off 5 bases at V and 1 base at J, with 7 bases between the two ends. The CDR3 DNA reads TGTGCCAGCAGCCTAGTAGGCACAGATACGCAGTATTTT. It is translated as CASSLVGTDTQYF.

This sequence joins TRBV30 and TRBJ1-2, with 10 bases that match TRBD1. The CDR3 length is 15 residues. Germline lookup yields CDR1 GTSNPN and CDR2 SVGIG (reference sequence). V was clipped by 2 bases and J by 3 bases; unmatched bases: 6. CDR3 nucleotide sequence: TGTGCCTGGAGTCCCGACAGGGGGCCCTACTATGGCTACACCTTC. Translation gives CAWSPDRGPYYGYTF.